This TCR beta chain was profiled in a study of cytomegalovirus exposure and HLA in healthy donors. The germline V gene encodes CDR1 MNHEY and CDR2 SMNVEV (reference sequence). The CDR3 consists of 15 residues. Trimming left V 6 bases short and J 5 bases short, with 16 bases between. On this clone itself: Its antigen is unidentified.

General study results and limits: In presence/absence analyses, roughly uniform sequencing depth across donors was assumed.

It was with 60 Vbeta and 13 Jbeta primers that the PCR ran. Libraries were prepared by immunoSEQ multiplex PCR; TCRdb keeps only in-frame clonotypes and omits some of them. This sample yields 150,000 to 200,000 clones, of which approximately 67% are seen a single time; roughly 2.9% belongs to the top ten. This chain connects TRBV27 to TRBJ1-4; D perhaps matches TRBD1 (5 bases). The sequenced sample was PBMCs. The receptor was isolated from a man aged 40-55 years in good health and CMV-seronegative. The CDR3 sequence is CASSRRGGTNEKLFF. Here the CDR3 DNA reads TGTGCCAGCAGCCGCCGGGGGGGTACCAATGAAAAACTGTTTTTT.